The 6 T cell receptor beta chains below all came from one sample that was sequenced in a study of shared clonotypes between healthy human individuals. Method: immunoSEQ multiplex PCR; TCRdb's copy keeps in-frame clones and lacks some. The sample comprises approximately 1.4 million clones, approximately 98% of which are singletons, and about 0.45% rests with the top ten. Sequenced sample: naive CD4+ T cells sorted from blood. Subset indicated: CD45RA+ positively selected. The source is a man aged 25 to 40 in good health.

The chain links TRBV18 to TRBJ2-5, with a tentative D call TRBD2 (6 bases). This CDR3 spans 14 amino acids. Trimming left V 2 bases short and J 5 bases short, with 12 bases between. Germline V gene sequence: CDR1 KGHSH, CDR2 LQKENI. The CDR3 region is CASSPNVGSETQYF. CDR3 coding DNA: TGTGCCAGCTCACCAAACGTCGGGAGCGAGACCCAGTACTTC.

The rearrangement joins TRBV27 to TRBJ2-3; 9 bases map to TRBD1. This CDR3 region has 15 residues. Germline V gene lookup returns CDR1 MNHEY and CDR2 SMNVEV (reference sequence). With 4 bases clipped from V and 5 bases from J, the junction kept 7 bases outside the gene matches. The CDR3 nucleotides read TGTGCCAGCAGTTGGGGGACAGGGAATGAAGATACGCAGTATTTT. Its protein is CASSWGTGNEDTQYF.

The chain's CDR3 is CASSFLLAGQETQYF. CDR3 coding DNA: TGCGCCAGCAGCTTCCTACTAGCGGGCCAAGAGACCCAGTACTTC. The rearrangement joins TRBV5-1 to TRBJ2-5; TRBD2 aligns across 9 bases. This CDR3 spans 15 amino acids. Trimming removed 2 bases from V and 1 base from J; junction bases left unmatched: 3. The germline CDR1 and CDR2 sequences are SGHRS and YFSETQ.

The chain has TRBV6-6 and TRBJ2-6; D is uncertain. Germline CDR1 MNHNY, CDR2 SVGAGI (reference sequence). The length of the CDR3 is 13 residues. Trimming removed 7 bases from V and 4 bases from J, with 8 bases in between. CDR3 amino acids: CASMRTGANVLTF. In nucleotides, the CDR3 is TGTGCCAGCATGAGAACAGGGGCCAACGTCCTGACTTTC.

This chain connects TRBV5-1 to TRBJ2-1; D is uncertain. The CDR3 spans 13 residues. The germline V gene encodes CDR1 SGHRS and CDR2 YFSETQ. The V end was cut by 2 bases, the J end by 10 bases, with 13 bases between. The CDR3 reads CASSLGQSLEQFF. As DNA, the CDR3 is TGCGCCAGCAGCTTAGGCCAATCCTTAGAGCAGTTCTTC.

J is TRBJ2-5 and V is TRBV28; D might be TRBD1 or TRBD2, each matching 5 bases. Germline CDR1 is MDHEN and CDR2 is SYDVKM. The V and J ends lost 6 bases and 4 bases respectively, with 18 bases between them. This CDR3 comprises 15 residues. CDR3 bases: TGTGCCAGCAGACCGGGGCCCTCAAGGGTAGAGACCCAGTACTTC. Its translation is CASRPGPSRVETQYF.